The entry below gives a single T cell receptor beta chain sequence along with its context. There is no known antigen for this receptor. No base qualities exist here, and no much larger clone lies one base off it. The germline V gene sets CDR1 to MNHEY and CDR2 to SVGAGI. Reading from cysteine to phenylalanine, the CDR3 counts 13 amino acids. The read is trimmed to its CDR3 DNA, 39 bases read in frame from base 1. V and J are truncated by 4 bases and 4 bases respectively, leaving an intervening sequence of 10 bases. The sample comes from a study of control samples from healthy donors and cancer patients (TCRdb year 2020). Library creation used the immunoSEQ multiplex PCR assay. Sourced from immuneACCESS, this table was stored by TCRdb with only in-frame sequences that have V and J called. A share of the clones is absent; for the studies checked, an unresolved V gene accounts for under half, and the remainder has no known explanation. A total of 250,000 to 300,000 clones appear in this sample, approximately 80% of them only once. Together, the top ten hold 13% of the sample.

The sequenced material came from PBMCs. The sequence was obtained from a woman aged 55 to 70 with lung cancer. The V gene is TRBV6-5 and the J gene is TRBJ2-5; the D segment may tentatively be TRBD1 or TRBD2, each giving 5 matched bases. CDR3 reads: CASSWQGVETQYF. In nucleotides, the sequence is TGTGCCAGCAGTTGGCAGGGAGTAGAGACCCAGTACTTC.